The 5 T cell receptor beta chains below were found in one sample sequenced in a study of shared clonotypes between healthy human individuals. Naive CD8 isolation took CD45RO-negative cells positively selected for CCR7 and excluded terminally differentiated effector memory CD45RA+ cells. Assay used: immunoSEQ multiplex PCR; TCRdb lists only in-frame clones, some missing. Counted here are some 2,000,000 clones, about 95% occurring once; the ten biggest clones make up 1% to 1.3%. The sample taken for sequencing was naive CD8+ T cells sorted from blood. These receptors originate from a young man in good health.

The chain joins TRBV6-5 to TRBJ2-3; D uncertain. The CDR3 contains 13 residues. Germline V gives CDR1 MNHEY, CDR2 SVGAGI. Trimming stripped 5 bases from V and 0 bases from J, with 6 bases between. The CDR3 region is CASSNTSTDTQYF. As DNA, the CDR3 is TGTGCCAGCAGTAACACAAGCACAGATACGCAGTATTTT.

With respect to this clone: Other DNA sequences of this sample code for an identical CDR3. The J gene is TRBJ2-5, the V gene TRBV7-6; a possible D gene is TRBD2 (5 bases). CDR3 length: 14 amino acids. Germline lookup yields CDR1 SGHVS and CDR2 FNYEAQ. V was shortened by 1 base and J by 5 bases, with 11 bases between the two germline ends. The CDR3 loop reads CASSLVPGGETQYF. The CDR3 DNA reads as TGTGCCAGCAGCTTAGTGCCGGGCGGGGAGACCCAGTACTTC.

The chain recombines TRBV19 with TRBJ2-7, with TRBD1 as a possible D gene (5 bases). This CDR3 has 14 residues. The germline V and J ends were trimmed by 5 bases and 7 bases, with 18 bases remaining between them. Germline V gene data show CDR1 as LNHDA and CDR2 as SQIVND (reference sequence). DNA for the CDR3: TGTGCCAGTAGTGGAAGGGGCAAAGTGGGTGAGCAGTACTTC. Its protein is CASSGRGKVGEQYF.

This clone has a single count. This chain joins TRBV28 and TRBJ2-3, with 10 positions matching TRBD1. The CDR3 extends over 19 amino acids. Trimming removed 4 bases from V and 0 bases from J; junction bases left unmatched: 13. Germline lookup yields CDR1 MDHEN and CDR2 SYDVKM. The CDR3 nucleotides are TGTGCCAGCAGTTCTTACTCCCTCGGGACAGGGGACAGCACAGATACGCAGTATTTT. Translation gives CASSSYSLGTGDSTDTQYF.

Regarding this clone: Other DNA sequences in the sample encode the same CDR3. The chain couples TRBV7-9 to TRBJ1-4; unclear D gene. In germline, CDR1 is SEHNR, CDR2 FQNEAQ (reference sequence). The CDR3 extends over 12 amino acids. Trimming cost V 1 base and J 7 bases, with 4 bases left between them. The CDR3 DNA follows: TGTGCCAGCAGCTTAGGGGGTGAAAAACTGTTTTTT. It translates to CASSLGGEKLFF.